There are many counts of the clone carrying this T cell receptor beta chain. This sample was included in a study of T cells in Graves' hyperthyroidism and ophthalmopathy. From RNA transcripts, TCR beta CDR3 regions were amplified. A first-round RT-PCR of the TCR CDR3 used the HTBI primer set. TCRdb reanalysed the multiplex PCR reads using MiXCR and keeps one entry per CDR3 protein. The table records fewer than 650,000 distinct CDR3 sequences, about 15% of them present only once. Specimen: blood. This TCR came from a woman between 25 and 40 years old with Graves' hyperthyroidism that later progressed to Graves' ophthalmopathy.

The CDR3: CASGTQTNSIATNEKLFF. For the CDR3, the DNA is TGTGCTAGTGGAACCCAGACAAATTCTATAGCAACTAATGAAAAACTGTTTTTT. The J gene is TRBJ1-4, the V gene TRBV12-5, with D unclear. Germline lookup yields CDR1 LGHNT and CDR2 FRNRAP. CDR3 length equals 18 residues. V dropped 6 bases and J dropped 0 bases, with 20 bases sitting between them.